This T cell receptor (beta chain) was sequenced for a study of T cells after yellow fever vaccination. This clonotype was counted between two and nine times. The antigen is undetermined. General study points: Post-booster repertoires again held most primary-vaccination clones (about 95% CD4, roughly 88% CD8).

The CDR3 is made up of 13 amino acids. Trimming cost V 1 base and J 5 bases, with 12 bases left between them. Germline CDR1 DFQATT, CDR2 SNEGSKA (reference sequence). TCRdb passed the 5' RACE reads through MiXCR, listing each CDR3 protein once. Seen here are about 320,000 distinct CDR3 sequences, around 13% observed once, and the top ten hold roughly 3%. The sequence was collected from a man younger than 30 who received the YFV17D yellow fever vaccine. The source was CD4+ T cells sorted from PBMCs, collected 15 days after the yellow fever booster vaccination. This rearrangement joins TRBV20-1 to TRBJ2-7, with D possibly TRBD1 on 5 matching bases. The CDR3 here is CSARGPWGDEQYF. Written as DNA, the CDR3 is TGCAGTGCTAGAGGCCCTTGGGGCGACGAGCAGTACTTC.